Sequencing of this T cell receptor beta chain was carried out in a study of cytomegalovirus exposure and HLA in healthy donors. In the PCR, 60 Vbeta and 13 Jbeta primers were used. Data came from immunoSEQ multiplex PCR; TCRdb stores just in-frame clones and leaves some out. The table includes 83,000 or so clones, 81% detected once. Germline values: CDR1 SGHTA, CDR2 FQGTGA. This CDR3 is 15 amino acids long. Trimming at V came to 0 bases and at J to 7 bases, leaving 3 bases not matched to a gene. The source is a woman aged 25 to 39 in good health and CMV-seronegative. This chain joins TRBV7-3 and TRBJ2-1; TRBD2 agrees at 10 bases. Sequencing used PBMCs. The CDR3 coding sequence is TGTGCCAGCAGCTTAACAGCGGGAGGGGGGAATGAGCAGTTCTTC. It codes for CASSLTAGGGNEQFF.